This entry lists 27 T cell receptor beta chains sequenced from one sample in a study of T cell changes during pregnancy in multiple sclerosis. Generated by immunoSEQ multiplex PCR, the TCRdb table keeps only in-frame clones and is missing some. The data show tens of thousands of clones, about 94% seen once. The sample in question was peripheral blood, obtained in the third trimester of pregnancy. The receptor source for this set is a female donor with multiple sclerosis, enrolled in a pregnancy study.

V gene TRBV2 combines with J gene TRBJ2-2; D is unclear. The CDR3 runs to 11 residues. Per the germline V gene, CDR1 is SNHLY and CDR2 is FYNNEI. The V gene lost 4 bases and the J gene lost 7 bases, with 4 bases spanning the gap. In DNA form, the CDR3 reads TGTGCCAGCAGTGTCAGCGGGGAGCTGTTTTTT. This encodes CASSVSGELFF.

CDR3 loop: CASSQPDGRTQYF. CDR3 in DNA: TGTGCCAGTAGCCAGCCTGACGGGAGGACCCAGTACTTC. The chain carries TRBV19 and TRBJ2-5; a possible D gene is TRBD2 (6 bases). Looked up from germline, CDR1 is LNHDA and CDR2 is SQIVND (reference sequence). Between the trimmed V and J ends, which lost 6 bases and 7 bases, there was a span of 15 bases. The length of the CDR3 is 13 residues.

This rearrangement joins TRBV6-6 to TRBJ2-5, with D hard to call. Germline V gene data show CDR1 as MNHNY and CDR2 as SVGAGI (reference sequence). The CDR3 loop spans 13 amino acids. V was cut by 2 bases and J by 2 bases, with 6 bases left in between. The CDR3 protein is CASSYEAQETQYF. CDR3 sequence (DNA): TGTGCCAGCAGTTACGAAGCACAAGAGACCCAGTACTTC.

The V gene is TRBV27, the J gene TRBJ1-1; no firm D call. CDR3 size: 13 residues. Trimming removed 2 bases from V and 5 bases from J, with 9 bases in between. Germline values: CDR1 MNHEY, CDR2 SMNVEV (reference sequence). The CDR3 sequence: CASSLNAGTEAFF. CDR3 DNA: TGTGCCAGCAGTTTAAACGCAGGAACTGAAGCTTTCTTT.

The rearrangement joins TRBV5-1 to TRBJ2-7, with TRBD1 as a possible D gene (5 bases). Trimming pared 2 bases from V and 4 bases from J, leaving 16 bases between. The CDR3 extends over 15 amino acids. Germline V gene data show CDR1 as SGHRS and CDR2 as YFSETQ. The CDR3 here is CASSLRQTGGYEQYF. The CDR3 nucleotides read TGCGCCAGCAGCTTAAGACAGACGGGTGGGTACGAGCAGTACTTC.

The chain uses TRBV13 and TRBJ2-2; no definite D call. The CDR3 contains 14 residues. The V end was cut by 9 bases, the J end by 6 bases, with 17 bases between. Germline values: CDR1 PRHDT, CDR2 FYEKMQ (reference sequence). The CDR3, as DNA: TGTGCCAGTAATATCAAAACGGGTCCCGGGGAGCTGTTTTTT. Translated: CASNIKTGPGELFF.

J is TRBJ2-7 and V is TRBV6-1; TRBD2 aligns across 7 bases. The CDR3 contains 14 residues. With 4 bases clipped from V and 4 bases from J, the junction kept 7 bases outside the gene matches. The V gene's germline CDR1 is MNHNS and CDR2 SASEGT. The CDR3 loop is CASSVWLAEYEQYF. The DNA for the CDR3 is TGTGCCAGCAGTGTGTGGCTAGCGGAATACGAGCAGTACTTC.

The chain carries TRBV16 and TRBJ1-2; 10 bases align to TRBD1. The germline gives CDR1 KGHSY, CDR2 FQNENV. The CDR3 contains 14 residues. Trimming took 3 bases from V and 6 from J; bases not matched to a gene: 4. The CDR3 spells CASSHIGQGDGYTF. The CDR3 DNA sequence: TGTGCCAGCAGCCACATAGGACAGGGGGATGGCTACACCTTC.

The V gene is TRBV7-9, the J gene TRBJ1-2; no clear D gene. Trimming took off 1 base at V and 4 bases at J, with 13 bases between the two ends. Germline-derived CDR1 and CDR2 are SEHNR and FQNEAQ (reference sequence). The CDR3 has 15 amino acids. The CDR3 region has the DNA TGTGCCAGCAGCTTAGGTCCAGGAACTCTCTATGGCTACACCTTC. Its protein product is CASSLGPGTLYGYTF.

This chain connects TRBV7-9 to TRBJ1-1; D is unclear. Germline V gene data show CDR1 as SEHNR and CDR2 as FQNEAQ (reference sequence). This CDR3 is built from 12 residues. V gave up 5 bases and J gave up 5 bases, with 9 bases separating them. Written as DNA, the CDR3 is TGTGCCAGCAGCCGAGGGATTACTGAAGCTTTCTTT. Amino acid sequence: CASSRGITEAFF. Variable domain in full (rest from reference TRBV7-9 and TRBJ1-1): DTGVSQNPRHKITKRGQNVTFRCDPISEHNRLYWYRQTLGQGPEFLTYFQNEAQLEKSRLLSDRFSAERPKGSFSTLEIQRTEQGDSAMYLCASSRGITEAFFGQGTRLTVV.

The CDR3 nucleotides read TGTGCCTGGAGCGGCGGATCTGTCTACGAGCAGTACTTC. It yields the protein CAWSGGSVYEQYF. The chain is built from TRBV30 and TRBJ2-7; no firm D call. Germline CDR1 GTSNPN, CDR2 SVGIG (reference sequence). Trimming left V 3 bases short and J 3 bases short, with 12 bases between. The CDR3 has 13 residues. The full variable domain, in which reference TRBV30 and TRBJ2-7 provide the parts outside the CDR3, is SQTIHQWPATLVQPVGSPLSLECTVEGTSNPNLYWYRQAAGRGLQLLFYSVGIGQISSEVPQNLSASRPQDRQFILSSKKLLLSDSGFYLCAWSGGSVYEQYFGPGTRLTVT.

CDR3 DNA sequence: TGTGCCAGCAGCTTAGGTGGGGCTGGGGACACTGAAGCTTTCTTT. Protein: CASSLGGAGDTEAFF. The chain joins TRBV7-6 to TRBJ1-1, with a weak D call TRBD1 (5 bases). There are 15 residues in the CDR3. Trimming took 1 base from V and 3 from J, leaving 12 bases between them. Looked up from germline, CDR1 is SGHVS and CDR2 is FNYEAQ.

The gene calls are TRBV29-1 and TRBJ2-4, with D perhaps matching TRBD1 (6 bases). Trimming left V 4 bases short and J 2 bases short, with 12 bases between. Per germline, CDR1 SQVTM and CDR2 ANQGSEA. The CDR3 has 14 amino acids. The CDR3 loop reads CSVAGVVSKNIQYF. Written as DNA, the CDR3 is TGCAGCGTTGCAGGGGTCGTATCCAAAAACATTCAGTACTTC.

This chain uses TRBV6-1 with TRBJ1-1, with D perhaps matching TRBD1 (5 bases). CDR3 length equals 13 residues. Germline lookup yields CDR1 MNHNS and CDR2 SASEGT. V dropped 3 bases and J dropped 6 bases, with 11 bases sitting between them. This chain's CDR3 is CASSDVKGAEAFF. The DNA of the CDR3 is TGTGCCAGCAGTGATGTAAAAGGGGCTGAAGCTTTCTTT.

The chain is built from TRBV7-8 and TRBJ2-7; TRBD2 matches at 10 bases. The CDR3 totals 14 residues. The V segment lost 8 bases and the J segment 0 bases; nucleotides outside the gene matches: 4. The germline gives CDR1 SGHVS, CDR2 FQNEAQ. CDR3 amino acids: CASALAGPSYEQYF. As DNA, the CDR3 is TGTGCCAGCGCACTAGCGGGGCCCTCCTACGAGCAGTACTTC.

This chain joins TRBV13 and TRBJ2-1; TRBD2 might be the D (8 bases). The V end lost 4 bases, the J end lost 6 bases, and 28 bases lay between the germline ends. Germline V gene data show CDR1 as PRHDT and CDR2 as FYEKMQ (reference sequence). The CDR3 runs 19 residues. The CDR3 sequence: CASSSREGALGGVGNEQFF. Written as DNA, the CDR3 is TGTGCCAGCAGCTCCCGGGAGGGGGCGCTAGGTGGTGTGGGCAATGAGCAGTTCTTC. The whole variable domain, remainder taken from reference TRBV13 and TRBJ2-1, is AAGVIQSPRHLIKEKRETATLKCYPIPRHDTVYWYQQGPGQDPQFLISFYEKMQSDKGSIPDRFSAQQFSDYHSELNMSSLELGDSALYFCASSSREGALGGVGNEQFFGPGTRLTVL.

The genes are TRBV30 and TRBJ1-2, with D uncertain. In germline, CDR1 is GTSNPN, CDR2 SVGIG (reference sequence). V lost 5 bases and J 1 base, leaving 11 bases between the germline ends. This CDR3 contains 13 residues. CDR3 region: CAWAEMLNYGYTF. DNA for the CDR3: TGTGCCTGGGCGGAGATGCTTAACTATGGCTACACCTTC.

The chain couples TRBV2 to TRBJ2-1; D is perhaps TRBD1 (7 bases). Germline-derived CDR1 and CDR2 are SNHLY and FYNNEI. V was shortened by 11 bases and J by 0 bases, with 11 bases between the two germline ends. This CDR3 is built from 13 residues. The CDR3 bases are TGTGCCGCGGGACAGTTCTCCTACAATGAGCAGTTCTTC. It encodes CAAGQFSYNEQFF.

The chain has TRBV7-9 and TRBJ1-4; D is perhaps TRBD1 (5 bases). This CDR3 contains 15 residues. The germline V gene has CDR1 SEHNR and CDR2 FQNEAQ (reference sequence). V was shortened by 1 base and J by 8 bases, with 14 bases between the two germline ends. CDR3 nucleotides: TGTGCCAGCAGCTTAGAAGGGCAGGGTGGCGAAAAACTGTTTTTT. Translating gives CASSLEGQGGEKLFF.

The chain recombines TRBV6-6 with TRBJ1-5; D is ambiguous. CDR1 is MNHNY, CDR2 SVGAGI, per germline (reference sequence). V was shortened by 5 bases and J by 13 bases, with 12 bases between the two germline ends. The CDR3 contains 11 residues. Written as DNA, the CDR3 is TGTGCCAGCAGTCCCGGGAGACTACAGCATTTT. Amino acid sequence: CASSPGRLQHF.

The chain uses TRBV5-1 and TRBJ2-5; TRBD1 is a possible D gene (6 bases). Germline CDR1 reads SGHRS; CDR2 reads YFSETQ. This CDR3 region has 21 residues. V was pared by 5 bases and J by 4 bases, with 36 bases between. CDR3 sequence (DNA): TGCGCCAGCAGTTCGGGTTTGAGCGCAGGGGCCGCAATCGGGCCCTTAGAGACCCAGTACTTC. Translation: CASSSGLSAGAAIGPLETQYF. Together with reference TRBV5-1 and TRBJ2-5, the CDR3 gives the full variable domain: KAGVTQTPRYLIKTRGQQVTLSCSPISGHRSVSWYQQTPGQGLQFLFEYFSETQRNKGNFPGRFSGRQFSNSRSEMNVSTLELGDSALYLCASSSGLSAGAAIGPLETQYFGPGTRLLVL.

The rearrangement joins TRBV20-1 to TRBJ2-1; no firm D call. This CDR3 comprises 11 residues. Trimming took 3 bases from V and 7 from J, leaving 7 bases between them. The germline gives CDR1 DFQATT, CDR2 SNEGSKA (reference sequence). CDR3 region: CSASLLNEQFF. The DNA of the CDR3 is TGCAGTGCTAGTTTGCTAAATGAGCAGTTCTTC.

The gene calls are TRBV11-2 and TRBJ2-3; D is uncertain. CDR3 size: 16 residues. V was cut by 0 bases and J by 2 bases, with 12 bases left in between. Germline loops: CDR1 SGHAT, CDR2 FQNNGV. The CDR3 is CASSLDQALTTDTQYF. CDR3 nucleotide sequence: TGTGCCAGCAGCTTAGATCAGGCCCTCACCACAGATACGCAGTATTTT. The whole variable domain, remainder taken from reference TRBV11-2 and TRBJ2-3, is EAGVAQSPRYKIIEKRQSVAFWCNPISGHATLYWYQQILGQGPKLLIQFQNNGVVDDSQLPKDRFSAERLKGVDSTLKIQPAKLEDSAVYLCASSLDQALTTDTQYFGPGTRLTVL.

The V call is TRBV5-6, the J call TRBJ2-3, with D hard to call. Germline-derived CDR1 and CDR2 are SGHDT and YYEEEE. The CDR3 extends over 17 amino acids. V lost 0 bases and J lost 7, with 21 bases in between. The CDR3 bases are TGTGCCAGCAGCTTGGAAAGAGGCACCCCCTCCACGAATACGCAGTATTTT. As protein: CASSLERGTPSTNTQYF.

CDR3 sequence (DNA): TGTGCCAGTAGTATCAGCGGGGGCAGCCGGGGAAATGGCTACACCTTC. It translates to CASSISGGSRGNGYTF. The chain recombines TRBV19 with TRBJ1-2; weak D call: TRBD1 (6 bases). Germline loops: CDR1 LNHDA, CDR2 SQIVND (reference sequence). V lost 3 bases and J 6 bases, leaving 20 bases between the germline ends. The CDR3 loop spans 16 amino acids. The whole variable domain, remainder taken from reference TRBV19 and TRBJ1-2, is DGGITQSPKYLFRKEGQNVTLSCEQNLNHDAMYWYRQDPGQGLRLIYYSQIVNDFQKGDIAEGYSVSREKKESFPLTVTSAQKNPTAFYLCASSISGGSRGNGYTFGSGTRLTVV.

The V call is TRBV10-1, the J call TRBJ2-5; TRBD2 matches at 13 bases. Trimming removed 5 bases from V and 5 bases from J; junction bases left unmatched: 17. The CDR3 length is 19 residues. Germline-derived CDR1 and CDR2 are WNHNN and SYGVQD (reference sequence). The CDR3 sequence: CASSYEHRTSGGPGETQYF. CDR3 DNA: TGCGCCAGCAGTTACGAGCACAGGACTAGCGGGGGCCCGGGGGAGACCCAGTACTTC.

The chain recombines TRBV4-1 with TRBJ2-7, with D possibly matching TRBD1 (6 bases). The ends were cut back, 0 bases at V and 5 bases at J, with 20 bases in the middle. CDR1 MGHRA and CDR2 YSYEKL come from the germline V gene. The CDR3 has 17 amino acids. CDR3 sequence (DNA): TGCGCCAGCAGCCAAGATCTAGAAACAGGGATTATGCACGAGCAGTACTTC. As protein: CASSQDLETGIMHEQYF.